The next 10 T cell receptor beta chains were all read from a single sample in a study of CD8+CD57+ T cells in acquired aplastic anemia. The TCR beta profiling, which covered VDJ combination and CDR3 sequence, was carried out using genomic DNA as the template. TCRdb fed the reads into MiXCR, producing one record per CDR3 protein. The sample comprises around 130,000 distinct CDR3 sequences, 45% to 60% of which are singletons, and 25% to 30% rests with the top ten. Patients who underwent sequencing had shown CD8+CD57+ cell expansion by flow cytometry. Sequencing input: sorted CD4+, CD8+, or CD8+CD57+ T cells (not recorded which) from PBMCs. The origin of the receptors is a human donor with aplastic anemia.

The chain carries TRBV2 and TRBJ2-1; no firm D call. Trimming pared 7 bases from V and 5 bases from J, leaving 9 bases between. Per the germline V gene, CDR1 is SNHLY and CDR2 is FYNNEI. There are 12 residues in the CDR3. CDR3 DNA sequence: TGTGCCAGCAAAGTCCCTAACAATGAGCAGTTCTTC. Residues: CASKVPNNEQFF.

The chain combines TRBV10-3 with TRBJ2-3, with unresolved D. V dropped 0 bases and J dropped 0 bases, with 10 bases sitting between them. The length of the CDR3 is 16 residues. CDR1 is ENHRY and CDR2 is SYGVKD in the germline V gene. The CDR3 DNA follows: TGTGCCATCAGTGAGTCTAGGGCTTCTAGCACAGATACGCAGTATTTT. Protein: CAISESRASSTDTQYF.

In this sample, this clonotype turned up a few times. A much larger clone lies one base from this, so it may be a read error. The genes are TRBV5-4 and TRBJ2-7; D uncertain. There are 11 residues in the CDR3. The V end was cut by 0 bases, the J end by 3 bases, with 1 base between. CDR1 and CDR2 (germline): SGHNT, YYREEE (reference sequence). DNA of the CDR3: TGTGCCAGCAGCTTGGACTACGAGCAGTACTTC. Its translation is CASSLDYEQYF.

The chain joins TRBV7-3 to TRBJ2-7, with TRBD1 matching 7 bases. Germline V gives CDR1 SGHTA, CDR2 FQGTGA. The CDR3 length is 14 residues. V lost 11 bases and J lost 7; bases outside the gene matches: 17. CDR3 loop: CAGDGTAGPDEQYF. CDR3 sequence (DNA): TGTGCCGGCGACGGGACAGCAGGCCCTGATGAGCAGTACTTC.

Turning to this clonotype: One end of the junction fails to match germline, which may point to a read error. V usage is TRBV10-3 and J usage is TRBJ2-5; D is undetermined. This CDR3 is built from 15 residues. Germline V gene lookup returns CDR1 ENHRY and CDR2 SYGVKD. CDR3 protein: CASSDPVGCRETQYF. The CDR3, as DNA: TGTGCCAGCAGTGACCCGGTGGGATGCAGGGAGACCCAGTACTTC.

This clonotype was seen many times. The DNA for the CDR3 is TGTGCCAGTAGTATCCGGGGTTTTAGCACAGATACGCAGTATTTT. Its translation is CASSIRGFSTDTQYF. The chain uses TRBV19 and TRBJ2-3; D is possibly TRBD2 (5 bases). With 3 bases removed from V and 0 bases from J, the gap between germline ends came to 10 bases. CDR3 length: 15 residues. Germline V gene data show CDR1 as LNHDA and CDR2 as SQIVND (reference sequence).

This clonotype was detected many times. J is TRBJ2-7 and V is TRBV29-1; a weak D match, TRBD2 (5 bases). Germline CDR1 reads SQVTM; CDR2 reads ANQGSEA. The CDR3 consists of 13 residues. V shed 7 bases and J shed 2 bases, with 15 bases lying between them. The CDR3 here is CSAAGIGTYEQYF. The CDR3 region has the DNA TGCAGCGCTGCCGGGATTGGGACCTACGAGCAGTACTTC.

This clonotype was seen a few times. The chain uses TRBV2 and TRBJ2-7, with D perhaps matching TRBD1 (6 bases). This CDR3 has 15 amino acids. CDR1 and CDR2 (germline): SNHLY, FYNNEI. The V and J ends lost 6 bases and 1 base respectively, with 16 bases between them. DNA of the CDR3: TGTGCCAGCAGCGACCTCAGGGGTAATTCCTACGAGCAGTACTTC. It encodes CASSDLRGNSYEQYF.

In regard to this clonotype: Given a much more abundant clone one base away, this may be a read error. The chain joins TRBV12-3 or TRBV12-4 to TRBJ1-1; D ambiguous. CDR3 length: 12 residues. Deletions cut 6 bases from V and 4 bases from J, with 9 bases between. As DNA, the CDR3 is TGTGCCAGCAGACCCTTGTGCACTGAAGCTTTCTTT. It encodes CASRPLCTEAFF.

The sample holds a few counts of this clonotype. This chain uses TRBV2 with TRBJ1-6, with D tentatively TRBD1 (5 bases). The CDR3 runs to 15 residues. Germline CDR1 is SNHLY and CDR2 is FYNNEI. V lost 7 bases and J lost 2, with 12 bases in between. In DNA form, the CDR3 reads TGTGCCAGCAACTATGGGGCGGCCTATAATTCACCCCTCCACTTT. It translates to CASNYGAAYNSPLHF. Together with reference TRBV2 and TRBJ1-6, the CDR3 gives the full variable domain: EPEVTQTPSHQVTQMGQEVILRCVPISNHLYFYWYRQILGQKVEFLVSFYNNEISEKSEIFDDQFSVERPDGSNFTLKIRSTKLEDSAMYFCASNYGAAYNSPLHFGNGTRLTVT.